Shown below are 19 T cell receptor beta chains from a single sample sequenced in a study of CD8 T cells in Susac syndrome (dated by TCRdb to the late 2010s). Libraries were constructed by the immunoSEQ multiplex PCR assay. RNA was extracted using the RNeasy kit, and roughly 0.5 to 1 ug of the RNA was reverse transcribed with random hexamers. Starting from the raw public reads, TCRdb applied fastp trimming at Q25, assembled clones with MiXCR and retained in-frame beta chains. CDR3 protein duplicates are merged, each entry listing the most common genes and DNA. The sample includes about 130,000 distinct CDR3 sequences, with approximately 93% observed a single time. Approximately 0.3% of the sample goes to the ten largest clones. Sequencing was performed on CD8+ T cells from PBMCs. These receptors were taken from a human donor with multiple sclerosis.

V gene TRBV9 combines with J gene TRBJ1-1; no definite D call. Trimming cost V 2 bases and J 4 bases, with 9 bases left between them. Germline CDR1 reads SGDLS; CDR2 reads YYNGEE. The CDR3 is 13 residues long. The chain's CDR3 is CASSVGGRTEAFF. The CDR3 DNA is TGTGCCAGCAGCGTTGGAGGGCGCACTGAAGCTTTCTTT. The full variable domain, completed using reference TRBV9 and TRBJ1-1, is DSGVTQTPKHLITATGQRVTLRCSPRSGDLSVYWYQQSLDQGLQFLIQYYNGEERAKGNILERFSAQQFPDLHSELNLSSLELGDSALYFCASSVGGRTEAFFGQGTRLTVV.

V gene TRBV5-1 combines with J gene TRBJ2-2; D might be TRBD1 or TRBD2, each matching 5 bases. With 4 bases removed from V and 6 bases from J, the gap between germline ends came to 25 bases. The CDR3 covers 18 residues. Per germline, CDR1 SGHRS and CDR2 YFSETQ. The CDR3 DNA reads TGCGCCAGCAGCGGGGCGGGCTCCGAGGGTACCGTCCCCGGGGAGCTGTTTTTT. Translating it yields CASSGAGSEGTVPGELFF.

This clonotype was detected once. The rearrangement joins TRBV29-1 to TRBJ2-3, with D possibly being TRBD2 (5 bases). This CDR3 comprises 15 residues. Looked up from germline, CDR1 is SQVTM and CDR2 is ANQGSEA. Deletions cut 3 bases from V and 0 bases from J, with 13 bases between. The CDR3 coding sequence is TGCAGCGTTGAGGCAGGAGGTCTTAGCACAGATACGCAGTATTTT. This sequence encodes CSVEAGGLSTDTQYF.

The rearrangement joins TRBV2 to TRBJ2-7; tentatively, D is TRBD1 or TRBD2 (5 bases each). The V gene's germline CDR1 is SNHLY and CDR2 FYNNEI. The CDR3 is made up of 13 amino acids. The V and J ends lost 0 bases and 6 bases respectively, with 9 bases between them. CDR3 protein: CASSEALGGEQYF. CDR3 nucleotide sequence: TGTGCCAGCAGTGAAGCGCTTGGGGGCGAGCAGTACTTC.

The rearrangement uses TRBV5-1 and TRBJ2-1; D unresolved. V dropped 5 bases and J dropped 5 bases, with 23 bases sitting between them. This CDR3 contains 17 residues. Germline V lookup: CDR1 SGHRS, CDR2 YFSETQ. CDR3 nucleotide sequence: TGCGCCAGCAGATGGGTGGCAGAGCCATCCCCCGACAATGAGCAGTTCTTC. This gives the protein CASRWVAEPSPDNEQFF.

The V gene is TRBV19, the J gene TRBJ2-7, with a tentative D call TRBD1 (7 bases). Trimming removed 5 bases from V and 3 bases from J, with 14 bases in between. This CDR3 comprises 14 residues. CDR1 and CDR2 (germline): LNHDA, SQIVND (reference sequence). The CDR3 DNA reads TGTGCCAGTAGTCGACAGGGACTCAACTACGAGCAGTACTTC. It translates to CASSRQGLNYEQYF.

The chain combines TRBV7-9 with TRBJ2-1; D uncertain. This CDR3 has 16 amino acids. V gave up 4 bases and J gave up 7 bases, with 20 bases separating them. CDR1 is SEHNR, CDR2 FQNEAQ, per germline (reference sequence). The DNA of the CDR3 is TGTGCCAGCAGCTACCCGATACGGAACGGTGGAAATGAGCAGTTCTTC. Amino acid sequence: CASSYPIRNGGNEQFF.

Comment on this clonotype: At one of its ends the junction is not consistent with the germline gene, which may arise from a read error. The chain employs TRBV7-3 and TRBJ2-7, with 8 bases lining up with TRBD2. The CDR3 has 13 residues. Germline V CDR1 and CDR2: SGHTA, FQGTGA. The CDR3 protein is CASSFGGGYGQYF. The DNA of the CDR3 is TGTGCCAGCAGCTTTGGCGGGGGGTACGGGCAGTACTTC.

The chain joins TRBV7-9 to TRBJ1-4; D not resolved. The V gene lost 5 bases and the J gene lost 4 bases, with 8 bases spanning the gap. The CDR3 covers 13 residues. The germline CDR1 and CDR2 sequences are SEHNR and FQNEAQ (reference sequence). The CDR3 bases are TGTGCCAGCAGCCCCCATGATAATGAAAAACTGTTTTTT. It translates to CASSPHDNEKLFF. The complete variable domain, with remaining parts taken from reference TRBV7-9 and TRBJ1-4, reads DTGVSQNPRHKITKRGQNVTFRCDPISEHNRLYWYRQTLGQGPEFLTYFQNEAQLEKSRLLSDRFSAERPKGSFSTLEIQRTEQGDSAMYLCASSPHDNEKLFFGSGTQLSVL.

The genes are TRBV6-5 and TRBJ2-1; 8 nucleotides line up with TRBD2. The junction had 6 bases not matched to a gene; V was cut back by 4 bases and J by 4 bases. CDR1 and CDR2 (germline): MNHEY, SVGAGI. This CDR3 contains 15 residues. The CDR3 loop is CASSSQKREYNEQFF. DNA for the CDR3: TGTGCCAGCAGTTCCCAAAAGCGGGAGTACAATGAGCAGTTCTTC.

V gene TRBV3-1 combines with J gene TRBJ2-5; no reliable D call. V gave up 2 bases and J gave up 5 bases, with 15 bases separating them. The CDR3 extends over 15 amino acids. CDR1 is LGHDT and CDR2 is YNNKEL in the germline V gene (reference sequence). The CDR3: CASSQNTQDGETQYF. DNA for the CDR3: TGTGCCAGCAGCCAAAATACCCAAGACGGGGAGACCCAGTACTTC.

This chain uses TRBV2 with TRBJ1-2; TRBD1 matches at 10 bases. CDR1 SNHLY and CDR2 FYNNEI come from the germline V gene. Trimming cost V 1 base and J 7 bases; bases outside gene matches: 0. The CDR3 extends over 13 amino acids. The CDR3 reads CASSEGQGAGYTF. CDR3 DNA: TGTGCCAGCAGTGAAGGACAGGGGGCTGGCTACACCTTC.

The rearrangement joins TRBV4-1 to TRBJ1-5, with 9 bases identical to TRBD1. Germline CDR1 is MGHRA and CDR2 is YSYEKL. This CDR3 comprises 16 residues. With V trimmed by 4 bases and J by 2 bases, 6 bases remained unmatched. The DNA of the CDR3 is TGCGCCAGCAGCCTTTTTTGGGACAGGGGCAATCAGCCCCAGCATTTT. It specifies CASSLFWDRGNQPQHF.

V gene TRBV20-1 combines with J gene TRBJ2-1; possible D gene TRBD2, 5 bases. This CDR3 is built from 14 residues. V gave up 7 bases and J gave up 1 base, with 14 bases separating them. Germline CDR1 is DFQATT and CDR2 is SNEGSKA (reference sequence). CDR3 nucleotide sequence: TGCAGTGTTGGCTCGGGGATGTCCTACAATGAGCAGTTCTTC. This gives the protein CSVGSGMSYNEQFF.

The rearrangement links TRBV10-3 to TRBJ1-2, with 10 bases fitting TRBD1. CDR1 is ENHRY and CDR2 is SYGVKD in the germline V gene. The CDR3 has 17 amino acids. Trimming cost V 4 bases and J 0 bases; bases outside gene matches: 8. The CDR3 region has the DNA TGTGCCATCAGTGTCTTAGGACAGGGGGACACTAACTATGGCTACACCTTC. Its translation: CAISVLGQGDTNYGYTF.

The CDR3 DNA reads TGTGCCACCAGCAGACCCTTGACAGCTCCCGGGAACACCATATATTTT. This translates into CATSRPLTAPGNTIYF. This chain joins TRBV15 and TRBJ1-3, with a weak D call TRBD1 (5 bases). V shed 2 bases and J shed 7 bases, with 18 bases lying between them. From germline, CDR1 is LNHNV and CDR2 YYDKDF (reference sequence). The CDR3 contains 16 residues.

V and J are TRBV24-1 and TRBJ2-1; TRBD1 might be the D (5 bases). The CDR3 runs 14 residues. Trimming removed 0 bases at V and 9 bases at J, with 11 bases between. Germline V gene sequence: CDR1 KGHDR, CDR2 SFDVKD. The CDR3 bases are TGTGCCACCAGTGATTTGCCTGGGGCCGGTGAGCAGTTCTTC. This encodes CATSDLPGAGEQFF.

The CDR3 loop is CASSYGTFGEKLFF. The CDR3, as DNA: TGCGCCAGCAGCTACGGGACATTCGGCGAAAAACTGTTTTTT. The chain is built from TRBV5-1 and TRBJ1-4; D may be TRBD1 (6 bases). Germline V CDR1 and CDR2: SGHRS, YFSETQ. The CDR3 runs to 14 residues. V shed 3 bases and J shed 8 bases, with 14 bases lying between them.

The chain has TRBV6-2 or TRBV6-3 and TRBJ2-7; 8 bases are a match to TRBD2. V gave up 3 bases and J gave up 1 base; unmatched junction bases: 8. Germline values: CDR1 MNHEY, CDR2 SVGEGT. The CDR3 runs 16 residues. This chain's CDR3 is CASSYPRGGPSYEQYV. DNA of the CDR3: TGTGCCAGCAGTTATCCGCGCGGGGGGCCGTCCTACGAGCAGTACGTC.